Below are 31 T cell receptor beta chains sequenced from a single sample in a study of CD8+ T cells in alopecia areata. Treatment noted: oral pan-JAK inhibitor, 5-10 mg twice daily. RNA, once extracted, was reverse transcribed into cDNA for use as the sequencing template. Profiled with immunoSEQ multiplex PCR; TCRdb holds only in-frame clones, not every one. The sample includes 180,000 or so clones, less than 70% seen only once; the top ten take less than 14%. The starting material was CD8+ T cells sorted from blood, obtained at week 24, from a patient treated with tofacitinib. Every receptor here comes from a human donor with alopecia areata.

The CDR3 sequence: CSVGAGSSGYTF. The CDR3 DNA sequence: TGCAGCGTTGGGGCAGGGTCCTCTGGCTACACCTTC. The chain is built from TRBV29-1 and TRBJ1-2; possibly TRBD1 for D (5 bases). From germline, CDR1 is SQVTM and CDR2 ANQGSEA. This CDR3 has 12 amino acids. The V and J ends lost 4 bases and 7 bases respectively, with 13 bases between them.

The table lists this clone with many counts. V usage is TRBV12-5 and J usage is TRBJ1-2, with unresolved D. V was clipped by 2 bases and J by 4 bases, with 20 bases between them. CDR3 size: 17 residues. From germline, CDR1 is LGHNT and CDR2 FRNRAP. The CDR3 sequence is CASGLSTQRRSIYGYTF. CDR3 nucleotides: TGTGCTAGTGGTTTGAGTACACAGAGGCGATCGATCTATGGCTACACCTTC. Full variable domain (outside the CDR3, taken from reference TRBV12-5 and TRBJ1-2): DARVTQTPRHKVTEMGQEVTMRCQPILGHNTVFWYRQTMMQGLELLAYFRNRAPLDDSGMPKDRFSAEMPDATLATLKIQPSEPRDSAVYFCASGLSTQRRSIYGYTFGSGTRLTVV.

The rearrangement uses TRBV5-6 and TRBJ1-5; 7 bases are a match to TRBD1. This CDR3 region has 15 residues. Trimming removed 0 bases from V and 2 bases from J; junction bases left unmatched: 2. CDR1 and CDR2 from the germline V gene are SGHDT and YYEEEE. The DNA of the CDR3 is TGTGCCAGCAGCTTGGCTGACAGGGGCAATCAGCCCCAGCATTTT. Translated, it gives CASSLADRGNQPQHF.

The chain employs TRBV6-6 and TRBJ2-1; 9 bases fit TRBD2. Germline-derived CDR1 and CDR2 are MNHNY and SVGAGI (reference sequence). This CDR3 contains 15 residues. V was pared by 5 bases and J by 3 bases, with 5 bases of the junction left unmatched. CDR3 DNA: TGTGCCAGCAGTATGACTAGCGGACTCTACAATGAGCAGTTCTTC. Amino acid sequence: CASSMTSGLYNEQFF.

This clone was seen only a few times. The gene calls are TRBV25-1 and TRBJ2-7; unclear D gene. The germline V gene has CDR1 MGHDK and CDR2 SYGVNS. Trimming pared 3 bases from V and 3 bases from J, leaving 12 bases between. The CDR3 sequence is 14 residues long. CDR3 protein: CASSDPSESYEQYF. The DNA for the CDR3 is TGTGCCAGCAGTGACCCCTCGGAAAGCTACGAGCAGTACTTC.

The chain carries TRBV6-6 and TRBJ1-1; a weak D match, TRBD1 (5 bases). Trimming took 6 bases from V and 5 from J, leaving 16 bases between them. Germline assignment: CDR1 MNHNY and CDR2 SVGAGI (reference sequence). The CDR3 is 14 amino acids. The CDR3 coding sequence is TGTGCCAGCAGCATCAGGGTACGGGAAACTGAAGCTTTCTTT. Translation gives CASSIRVRETEAFF.

The V call is TRBV29-1, the J call TRBJ2-3; 7 bases map to TRBD1. CDR1 SQVTM and CDR2 ANQGSEA come from the germline V gene. This CDR3 contains 18 residues. V shed 1 base, J shed 6 bases, and the junction held 19 bases outside the gene matches. CDR3 sequence reads: CSVEGPFDRGTVRDTQYF. The CDR3 DNA reads TGCAGCGTTGAAGGCCCATTCGACAGAGGGACAGTGAGGGATACGCAGTATTTT.

This clone occurred once. The chain joins TRBV6-5 to TRBJ2-1; D ambiguous. The CDR3 runs to 15 residues. The V end was cut by 4 bases, the J end by 0 bases, with 10 bases between. Looked up from germline, CDR1 is MNHEY and CDR2 is SVGAGI. CDR3 DNA: TGTGCCAGCAGTTTTTTCCAGAACTCCTACAATGAGCAGTTCTTC. Its protein product is CASSFFQNSYNEQFF.

The chain is built from TRBV7-9 and TRBJ1-2, with TRBD1 as a possible D gene (6 bases). In germline, CDR1 is SEHNR, CDR2 FQNEAQ (reference sequence). This CDR3 region has 15 residues. V lost 5 bases, J lost 9 bases, and 22 bases lay in between. The CDR3 DNA reads TGTGCCAGCAGCCACCAGGGGATCAGAAATTATCGCTACACCTTC. Translating gives CASSHQGIRNYRYTF.

This sequence joins TRBV7-6 and TRBJ2-2; TRBD1 matches 9 bases. The germline CDR1 and CDR2 sequences are SGHVS and FNYEAQ. Losses at the gene ends were 4 bases for V and 4 bases for J; bases not matched to a gene: 4. The CDR3 covers 15 residues. The CDR3 DNA reads TGTGCCAGCAGCTCCGGGACAGGGCCCACCGGGGAGCTGTTTTTT. Protein sequence: CASSSGTGPTGELFF.

The genes are TRBV19 and TRBJ2-7; 10 nucleotides match TRBD1. The CDR3 contains 16 residues. Germline CDR1 LNHDA, CDR2 SQIVND (reference sequence). V lost 4 bases to trimming and J lost 4 bases; unmatched junction nucleotides: 10. The CDR3 nucleotides are TGTGCCAGTAGTAGCCCTCTGACAGGGGGCATATACGAGCAGTACTTC. Translating it yields CASSSPLTGGIYEQYF.

The V call is TRBV7-2, the J call TRBJ2-1; D is unclear. The CDR3 runs 12 residues. Germline V CDR1 and CDR2: SGHTA, FQGNSA. V lost 5 bases and J 7 bases, leaving 9 bases between the germline ends. The CDR3 sequence is CASSPVGNEQFF. In DNA, the CDR3 is TGTGCCAGCAGCCCGGTAGGGAATGAGCAGTTCTTC.

The chain links TRBV4-3 to TRBJ1-1, with D unclear. The CDR3 is made up of 15 amino acids. Germline V gene lookup returns CDR1 LGHNA and CDR2 YSLEER. V was trimmed by 2 bases and J by 4 bases, leaving 14 bases between them. The DNA for the CDR3 is TGCGCCAGCAGCCAACTTCTTGGTACGGGCACTGAAGCTTTCTTT. Encoded protein: CASSQLLGTGTEAFF.

The CDR3 nucleotides read TGCGCCAGCAGCCAAGATCGAGGGGACCGAGGCCCGGGCTACACCTTC. Its protein is CASSQDRGDRGPGYTF. This chain uses TRBV4-3 with TRBJ1-2, with D possibly being TRBD1 (5 bases). This CDR3 contains 16 residues. The germline V and J ends were trimmed by 0 bases and 8 bases, with 19 bases remaining between them. The germline V gene has CDR1 LGHNA and CDR2 YSLEER.

The chain combines TRBV5-6 with TRBJ1-2; D might be TRBD1 (5 bases). Germline CDR1 is SGHDT and CDR2 is YYEEEE. The CDR3 consists of 14 residues. Trimming took off 4 bases at V and 8 bases at J, with 18 bases between the two ends. The DNA of the CDR3 is TGTGCCAGCAGCCCAGGGACTGGGGTCGGCGGCTACACCTTC. Protein sequence: CASSPGTGVGGYTF.

The gene calls are TRBV6-5 and TRBJ2-7, with TRBD2 matching over 8 bases. The CDR3 consists of 15 residues. In germline, CDR1 is MNHEY, CDR2 SVGAGI. Trimming cost V 2 bases and J 2 bases; bases outside gene matches: 5. In DNA, the CDR3 is TGTGCCAGCAGTTACGCGGGGGGCAGTACCTACGAGCAGTACTTC. As protein: CASSYAGGSTYEQYF.

To note about this clone: The sample holds other DNA sequences that translate to the same CDR3. This rearrangement joins TRBV30 to TRBJ1-1, with D hard to call. Trimming left V 4 bases short and J 1 base short, with 4 bases between. The CDR3 loop spans 11 amino acids. From germline, CDR1 is GTSNPN and CDR2 SVGIG (reference sequence). The CDR3 protein is CAWIRNTEAFF. CDR3 coding DNA: TGTGCCTGGATCCGGAACACTGAAGCTTTCTTT.

Comment on this clone: Other DNA sequences in this specimen translate into the identical CDR3. This rearrangement joins TRBV9 to TRBJ1-6, with D unresolved. Germline CDR1 reads SGDLS; CDR2 reads YYNGEE. The CDR3 spans 12 residues. Trimming took 0 bases from V and 10 from J, leaving 5 bases between them. The CDR3 loop reads CASSVGGSPLHF. In nucleotides, the CDR3 is TGTGCCAGCAGCGTAGGAGGGTCACCCCTCCACTTT.

The chain links TRBV5-1 to TRBJ2-5; TRBD1 matches 10 bases. Germline trimming cut 7 bases from V and 4 bases from J; bases unmatched to any gene: 7. This CDR3 comprises 14 residues. Germline V lookup: CDR1 SGHRS, CDR2 YFSETQ. The CDR3 DNA is TGCGCCAGCCACCTAGGGACAGGGGCAGAGACCCAGTACTTC. It codes for CASHLGTGAETQYF.

This chain uses TRBV5-1 with TRBJ1-5; D is perhaps TRBD1 (6 bases). This CDR3 is 15 amino acids long. Germline V CDR1 and CDR2: SGHRS, YFSETQ. V lost 0 bases to trimming and J lost 5 bases, with 12 bases between them. The CDR3 coding sequence is TGCGCCAGCAGCTTGGTGGGGGCAGGGGATCAGCCCCAGCATTTT. It codes for CASSLVGAGDQPQHF.

The chain links TRBV6-5 to TRBJ1-6; D is unresolved. The V gene lost 4 bases and the J gene lost 5 bases, with 9 bases spanning the gap. The V gene's germline CDR1 is MNHEY and CDR2 SVGAGI. The CDR3 consists of 14 residues. CDR3 nucleotide sequence: TGTGCCAGCAGTTTCGGAACAGATAATTCACCCCTCCACTTT. It yields the protein CASSFGTDNSPLHF.

The gene calls are TRBV29-1 and TRBJ1-1; D ambiguous. The CDR3 runs to 16 residues. Trimming took 6 bases from V and 0 from J, leaving 20 bases between them. Germline V gene lookup returns CDR1 SQVTM and CDR2 ANQGSEA. CDR3 nucleotides: TGCAGCGTCGACATACCGGGGAGAGGGATGAACACTGAAGCTTTCTTT. This translates into CSVDIPGRGMNTEAFF.

The J gene is TRBJ1-5, the V gene TRBV7-9, with D unresolved. Trimming removed 5 bases from V and 3 bases from J, with 11 bases in between. The CDR3 sequence is 14 residues long. Germline V gene data show CDR1 as SEHNR and CDR2 as FQNEAQ (reference sequence). The CDR3 coding sequence is TGTGCCAGCAGCCAGGTCGGGAACAATCAGCCCCAGCATTTT. Translating gives CASSQVGNNQPQHF.

DNA for the CDR3: TGTGCCAGCAGCACTAGCGGGGGGGCTGGGGAGACCCAGTACTTC. Encoded protein: CASSTSGGAGETQYF. The chain couples TRBV7-7 to TRBJ2-5; 13 nucleotides match TRBD2. Germline V gives CDR1 SSHAT, CDR2 FNYEAQ (reference sequence). The CDR3 spans 15 residues. V lost 5 bases, J lost 5 bases, and 5 bases stayed unmatched.

This clone was counted only a few times. The chain joins TRBV11-1 to TRBJ2-7, with 8 bases identical to TRBD1. The CDR3 length is 15 residues. The junction had 12 bases not matched to a gene; V was cut back by 5 bases and J by 6 bases. The germline CDR1 and CDR2 sequences are SGHAT and FQDESV (reference sequence). The CDR3 protein is CASSDRRTGKGEQYF. The CDR3 DNA reads TGTGCCAGCAGCGATAGACGGACAGGGAAAGGCGAGCAGTACTTC.

V and J are TRBV5-1 and TRBJ2-2; 11 bases agree with TRBD1. CDR3 size: 15 residues. Germline CDR1 and CDR2: SGHRS and YFSETQ. Trimming removed 3 bases from V and 5 bases from J; junction bases left unmatched: 3. As DNA, the CDR3 is TGCGCCAGCAGCTCTGGACAGGGGGCGACCGGGGAGCTGTTTTTT. Its protein product is CASSSGQGATGELFF.

This clone is medium-sized within its sample. This chain links TRBV30 with TRBJ1-2; D not certain. V dropped 0 bases and J dropped 10 bases, with 15 bases sitting between them. The CDR3 consists of 13 residues. CDR1 is GTSNPN and CDR2 is SVGIG in the germline V gene (reference sequence). This chain's CDR3 is CAWSVSRYFVYTF. The CDR3 nucleotides read TGTGCCTGGAGTGTCTCCAGGTATTTTGTCTACACCTTC.

The V call is TRBV9, the J call TRBJ2-3, with D perhaps TRBD1 or TRBD2 (5 bases each). V lost 3 bases and J 4 bases, leaving 15 bases between the germline ends. This CDR3 is 15 amino acids long. Germline V gene lookup returns CDR1 SGDLS and CDR2 YYNGEE. The CDR3 is CASSAWDRPSDTQYF. CDR3 bases: TGTGCCAGCAGCGCCTGGGACCGACCCTCAGATACGCAGTATTTT.

Here the CDR3 reads CASSLQGGIYEQYF. The DNA of the CDR3 is TGTGCCAGCAGCCTGCAAGGGGGAATCTACGAGCAGTACTTC. The chain links TRBV11-2 to TRBJ2-7; D is possibly TRBD1 (6 bases). The CDR3 contains 14 residues. Germline assignment: CDR1 SGHAT and CDR2 FQNNGV. The V gene lost 5 bases and the J gene lost 3 bases, with 14 bases spanning the gap.

The table lists this clone with many counts. The chain is built from TRBV30 and TRBJ1-1; maybe TRBD1 (5 bases). With 5 bases removed from V and 10 bases from J, the gap between germline ends came to 17 bases. The length of the CDR3 is 12 residues. CDR1 and CDR2 from the germline V gene are GTSNPN and SVGIG (reference sequence). DNA of the CDR3: TGTGCCTGGTACAGGCCGGTTTTAGGAGCTTTCTTT. Its protein product is CAWYRPVLGAFF.

The rearrangement links TRBV11-2 to TRBJ1-1, with D hard to call. The germline gives CDR1 SGHAT, CDR2 FQNNGV. CDR3 length equals 12 residues. Trimming took 5 bases from V and 2 from J, leaving 6 bases between them. The CDR3 DNA reads TGTGCCAGCAGCCCCAGCAACACTGAAGCTTTCTTT. Translation: CASSPSNTEAFF.